The present entry profiles one TCR beta chain with its context. Trimming cost V 0 bases and J 4 bases, with 9 bases left between them. The CDR3 totals 14 residues. Germline V CDR1 and CDR2: LGHDT, YNNKEL (reference sequence). As originally analysed: Amplification with reference gene primers provided the estimates of nucleated cell counts. The table came from immunoSEQ multiplex PCR; TCRdb's copy has only in-frame clones and leaves some out. V and J calls and clone size are copied from that table; D and trimming were computed from the DNA. The table lists about 240,000 clones, 86% of them singletons. This sample was included in a study of blood T cell repertoires in COVID-19. The overall study: Sites in the United States, Italy and Spain provided acute and convalescent COVID-19 samples.

This clonotype was sampled from a woman in her fifties or sixties with COVID-19, enrolled during active disease. This chain links TRBV3-1 (or the pseudogene TRBV3-2) with TRBJ1-1, with D maybe TRBD1 (6 bases). The sample taken for sequencing was peripheral blood. In DNA form, the CDR3 reads TGTGCCAGCAGCCAAGATACCAGGGGCACTGAAGCTTTCTTT. Translated: CASSQDTRGTEAFF.